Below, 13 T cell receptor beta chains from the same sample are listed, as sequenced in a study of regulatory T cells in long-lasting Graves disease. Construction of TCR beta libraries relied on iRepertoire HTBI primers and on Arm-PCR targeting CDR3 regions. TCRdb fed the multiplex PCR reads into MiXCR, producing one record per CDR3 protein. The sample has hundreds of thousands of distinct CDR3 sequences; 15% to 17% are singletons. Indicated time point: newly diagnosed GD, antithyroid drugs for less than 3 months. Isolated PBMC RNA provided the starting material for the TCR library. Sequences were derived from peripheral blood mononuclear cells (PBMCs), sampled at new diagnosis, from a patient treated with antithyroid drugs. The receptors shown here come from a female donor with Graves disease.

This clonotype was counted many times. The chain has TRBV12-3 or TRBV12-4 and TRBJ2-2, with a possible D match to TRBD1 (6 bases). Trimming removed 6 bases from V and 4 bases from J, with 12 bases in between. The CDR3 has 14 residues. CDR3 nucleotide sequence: TGTGCCAGCAGCAACAGGGTTATCACCGGGGAGCTGTTTTTT. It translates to CASSNRVITGELFF.

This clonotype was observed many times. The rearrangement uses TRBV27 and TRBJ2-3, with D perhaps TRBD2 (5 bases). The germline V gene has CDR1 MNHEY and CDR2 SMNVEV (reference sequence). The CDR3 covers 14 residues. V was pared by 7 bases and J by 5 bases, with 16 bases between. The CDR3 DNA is TGTGCCAGCACACTGACGTACGGGGAAGATACGCAGTATTTT. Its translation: CASTLTYGEDTQYF.

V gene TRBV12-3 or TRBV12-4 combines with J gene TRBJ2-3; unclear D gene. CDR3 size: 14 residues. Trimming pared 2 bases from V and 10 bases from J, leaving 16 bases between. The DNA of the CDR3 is TGTGCCAGCAGTTTACGGCCCCCCCCGGCCGCGCAGTATTTT. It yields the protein CASSLRPPPAAQYF.

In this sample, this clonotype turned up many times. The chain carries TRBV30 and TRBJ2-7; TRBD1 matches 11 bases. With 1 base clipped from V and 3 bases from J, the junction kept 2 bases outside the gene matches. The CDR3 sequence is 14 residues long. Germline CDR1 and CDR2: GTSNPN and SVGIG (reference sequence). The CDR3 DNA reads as TGTGCCTGGAGTGGGACAGGGGGCGTCTACGAGCAGTACTTC. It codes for CAWSGTGGVYEQYF.

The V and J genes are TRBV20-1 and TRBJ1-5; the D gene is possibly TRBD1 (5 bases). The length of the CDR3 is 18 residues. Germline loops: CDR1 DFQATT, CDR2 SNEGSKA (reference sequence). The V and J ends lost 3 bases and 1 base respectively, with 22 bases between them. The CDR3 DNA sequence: TGCAGTGCTAGCCCGACCGGGACCCTAAAATGGAGCAATCAGCCCCAGCATTTT. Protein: CSASPTGTLKWSNQPQHF.

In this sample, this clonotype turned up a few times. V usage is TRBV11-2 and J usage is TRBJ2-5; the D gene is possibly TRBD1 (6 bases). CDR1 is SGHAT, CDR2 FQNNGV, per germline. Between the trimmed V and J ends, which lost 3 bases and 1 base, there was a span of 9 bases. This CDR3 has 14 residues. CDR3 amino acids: CASSLMGAQETQYF. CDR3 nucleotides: TGTGCCAGCAGCTTGATGGGGGCCCAAGAGACCCAGTACTTC. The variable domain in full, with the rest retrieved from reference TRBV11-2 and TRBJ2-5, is EAGVAQSPRYKIIEKRQSVAFWCNPISGHATLYWYQQILGQGPKLLIQFQNNGVVDDSQLPKDRFSAERLKGVDSTLKIQPAKLEDSAVYLCASSLMGAQETQYFGPGTRLLVL.

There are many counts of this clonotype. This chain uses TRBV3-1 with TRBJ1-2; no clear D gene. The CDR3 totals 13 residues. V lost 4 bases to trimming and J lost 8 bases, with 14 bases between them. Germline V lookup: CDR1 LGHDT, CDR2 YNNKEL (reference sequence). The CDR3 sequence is CASSLRTHRGYTF. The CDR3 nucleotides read TGTGCCAGCAGCCTCCGAACTCATAGGGGCTACACCTTC.

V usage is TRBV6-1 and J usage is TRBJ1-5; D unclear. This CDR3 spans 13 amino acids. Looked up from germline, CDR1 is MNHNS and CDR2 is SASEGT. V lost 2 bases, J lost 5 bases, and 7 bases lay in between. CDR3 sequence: CASSERFDQPQHF. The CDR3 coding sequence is TGTGCCAGCAGTGAAAGGTTCGATCAGCCCCAGCATTTT.

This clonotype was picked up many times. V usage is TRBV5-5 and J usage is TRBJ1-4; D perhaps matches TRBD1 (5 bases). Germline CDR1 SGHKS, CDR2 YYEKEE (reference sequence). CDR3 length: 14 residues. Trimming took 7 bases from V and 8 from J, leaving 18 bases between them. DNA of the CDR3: TGTGCCAGCCTCCCCGGGGACTTCGGGGAAAAACTGTTTTTT. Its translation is CASLPGDFGEKLFF.

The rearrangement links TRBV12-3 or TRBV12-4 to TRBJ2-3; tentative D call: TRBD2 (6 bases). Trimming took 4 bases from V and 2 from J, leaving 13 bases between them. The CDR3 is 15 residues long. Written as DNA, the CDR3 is TGTGCCAGCAGTTCGAACGGGGGTACCACAGATACGCAGTATTTT. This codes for CASSSNGGTTDTQYF.

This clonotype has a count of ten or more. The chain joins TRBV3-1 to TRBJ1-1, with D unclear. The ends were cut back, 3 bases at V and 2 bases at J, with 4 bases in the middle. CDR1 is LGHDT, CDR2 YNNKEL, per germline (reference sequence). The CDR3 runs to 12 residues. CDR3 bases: TGTGCCAGCAGCCATGCCAACACTGAAGCTTTCTTT. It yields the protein CASSHANTEAFF.

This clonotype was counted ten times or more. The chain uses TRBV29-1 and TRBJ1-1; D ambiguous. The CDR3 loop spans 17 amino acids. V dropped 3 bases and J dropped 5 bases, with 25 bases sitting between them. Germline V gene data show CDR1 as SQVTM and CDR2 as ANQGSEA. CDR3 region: CSVEGERVLGYRTEAFF. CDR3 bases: TGCAGCGTTGAGGGTGAGAGGGTTTTGGGGTATAGGACTGAAGCTTTCTTT.

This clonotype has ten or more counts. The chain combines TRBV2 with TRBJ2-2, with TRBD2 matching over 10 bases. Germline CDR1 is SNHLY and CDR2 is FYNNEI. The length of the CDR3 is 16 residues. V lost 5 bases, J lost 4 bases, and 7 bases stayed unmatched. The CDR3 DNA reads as TGTGCCAGCAGTTTCATAGCGGGGGGTATCACCGGGGAGCTGTTTTTT. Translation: CASSFIAGGITGELFF.